This is a list of T cell receptor beta chains from one sample in a study of OX40 agonist ivuxolimab in advanced cancers. The protocol was immunoSEQ multiplex PCR, while the TCRdb copy is restricted to in-frame clones and leaves out a portion. In the table there are approximately 90,000 clones, around 88% of which are singletons. Sequenced material: CD4+ or CD8+ T cells sorted from blood, taken in a trial of the OX40 agonist ivuxolimab. The receptors derive from an adult with an advanced solid tumor such as melanoma, head and neck, liver or kidney cancer. Both conserved end residues are part of each CDR3. Fields, in order: V gene, J gene, D gene, CDR3 protein, CDR3 DNA. A D gene is named only where the DNA matches it firmly.

>TRBV7-9|TRBJ1-1|-
CASSLLMSGGEAFF
TGTGCCAGCAGCTTATTAATGTCGGGGGGCGAAGCTTTCTTT
>TRBV6-1|TRBJ1-1|-
CASSEPGMNTEAFF
TGTGCCAGCAGTGAACCAGGGATGAACACTGAAGCTTTCTTT
>TRBV27|TRBJ1-5|-
CASSSFRTGGNQPQHF
TGTGCCAGCAGTTCCTTCAGGACCGGAGGCAATCAGCCCCAGCATTTT
>TRBV7-8|TRBJ1-2|-
CASSLDSNYGYTF
TGTGCCAGCAGCTTAGACTCTAACTATGGCTACACCTTC
>TRBV6-1|TRBJ1-2|-
CASSEEGGRGSYGYTF
TGTGCCAGCAGTGAAGAGGGGGGAAGGGGATCCTATGGCTACACCTTC
>TRBV10-3|TRBJ1-1|-
CASSEPRSMNTEAFF
TGTGCCAGCAGTGAACCGAGGAGTATGAACACTGAAGCTTTCTTT
>TRBV19|TRBJ1-2|-
CASSPWEGVQSYGYTF
TGTGCCAGTAGTCCATGGGAGGGGGTCCAGAGCTATGGCTACACCTTC
>TRBV19|TRBJ1-1|-
CASSTTGTEAFF
TGTGCCAGTAGTACCACAGGGACTGAAGCTTTCTTT
>TRBV7-9|TRBJ2-7|-
CASSLVAEQYF
TGTGCCAGCAGCTTAGTTGCTGAGCAGTACTTC
>TRBV5-1|TRBJ2-3|-
CASSFVRTGGPTDTQYF
TGCGCCAGCAGCTTTGTAAGAACGGGGGGCCCTACAGATACGCAGTATTTT
>TRBV11-2|TRBJ2-7|TRBD2
CASSPEVAGGVREQYF
TGTGCCAGCAGCCCGGAGGTAGCGGGGGGGGTGCGCGAGCAGTACTTC
>TRBV10-1|TRBJ2-1|TRBD1
CASSEFSGTGNWGEQFF
TGCGCCAGCAGTGAGTTTTCCGGGACAGGGAATTGGGGTGAGCAGTTCTTC
>TRBV7-2|TRBJ1-1|-
CASSSWTDRNTEAFF
TGTGCCAGCAGCTCGTGGACAGACAGGAACACTGAAGCTTTCTTT
>TRBV14|TRBJ1-3|-
CASSHLQGNTIYF
TGTGCCAGCAGCCACCTCCAAGGAAACACCATATATTTT
>TRBV7-3|TRBJ1-1|-
CASSLNRAGTEAFF
TGTGCCAGCAGCTTAAACAGGGCAGGGACTGAAGCTTTCTTT